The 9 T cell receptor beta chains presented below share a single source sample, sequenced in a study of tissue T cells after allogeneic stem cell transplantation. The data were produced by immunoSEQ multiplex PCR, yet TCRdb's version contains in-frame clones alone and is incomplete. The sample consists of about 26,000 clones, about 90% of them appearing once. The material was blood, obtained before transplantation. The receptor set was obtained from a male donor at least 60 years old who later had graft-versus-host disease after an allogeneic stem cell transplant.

The CDR3 bases are TGTGCCAGCAGGAGGCAGACAGAGAGCGCTTTCTTT. This translates into CASRRQTESAFF. The genes are TRBV6-5 and TRBJ1-1, with D maybe TRBD1 (5 bases). Germline V gene data show CDR1 as MNHEY and CDR2 as SVGAGI. V was clipped by 6 bases and J by 11 bases, with 16 bases between them. The CDR3 is 12 amino acids.

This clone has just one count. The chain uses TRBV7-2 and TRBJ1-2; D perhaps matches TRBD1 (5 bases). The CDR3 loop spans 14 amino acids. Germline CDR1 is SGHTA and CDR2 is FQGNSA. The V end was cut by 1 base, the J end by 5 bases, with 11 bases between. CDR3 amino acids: CASSLEFGGYGYTF. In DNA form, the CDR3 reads TGTGCCAGCAGCTTAGAGTTTGGGGGGTATGGCTACACCTTC.

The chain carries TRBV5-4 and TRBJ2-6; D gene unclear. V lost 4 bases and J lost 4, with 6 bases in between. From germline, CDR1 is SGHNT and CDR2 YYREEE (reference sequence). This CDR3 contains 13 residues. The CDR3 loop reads CASSPTGANVLTF. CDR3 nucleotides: TGTGCCAGCAGCCCGACGGGGGCCAACGTCCTGACTTTC. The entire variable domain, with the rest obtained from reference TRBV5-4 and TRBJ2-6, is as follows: ETGVTQSPTHLIKTRGQQVTLRCSSQSGHNTVSWYQQALGQGPQFIFQYYREEENGRGNFPPRFSGLQFPNYSSELNVNALELDDSALYLCASSPTGANVLTFGAGSRLTVL.

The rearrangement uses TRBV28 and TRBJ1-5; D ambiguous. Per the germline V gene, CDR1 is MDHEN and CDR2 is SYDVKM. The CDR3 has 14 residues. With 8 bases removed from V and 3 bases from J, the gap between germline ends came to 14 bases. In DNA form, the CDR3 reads TGTGCCAGCCTCCAGGCAGGCCCCAATCAGCCCCAGCATTTT. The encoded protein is CASLQAGPNQPQHF.

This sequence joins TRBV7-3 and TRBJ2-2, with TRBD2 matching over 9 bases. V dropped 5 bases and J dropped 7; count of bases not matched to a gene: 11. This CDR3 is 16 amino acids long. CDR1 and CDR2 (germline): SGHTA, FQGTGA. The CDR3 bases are TGTGCCAGCAGCGGATTAGCGGGAGAATATAACGGGGAGCTGTTTTTT. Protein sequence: CASSGLAGEYNGELFF.

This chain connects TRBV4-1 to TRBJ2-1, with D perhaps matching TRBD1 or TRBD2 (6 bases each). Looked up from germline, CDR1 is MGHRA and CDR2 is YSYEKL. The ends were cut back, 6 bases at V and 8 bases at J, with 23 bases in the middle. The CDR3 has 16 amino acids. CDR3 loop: CASRGQDQRGEDEQFF. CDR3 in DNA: TGCGCCAGCAGGGGACAAGATCAAAGGGGGGAGGATGAGCAGTTCTTC.

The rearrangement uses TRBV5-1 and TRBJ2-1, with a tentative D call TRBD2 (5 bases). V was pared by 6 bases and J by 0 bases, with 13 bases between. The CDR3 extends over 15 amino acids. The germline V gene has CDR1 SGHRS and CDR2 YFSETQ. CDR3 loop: CASTSRGDSYNEQFF. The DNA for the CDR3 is TGCGCCAGCACCTCCCGGGGAGACTCCTACAATGAGCAGTTCTTC.

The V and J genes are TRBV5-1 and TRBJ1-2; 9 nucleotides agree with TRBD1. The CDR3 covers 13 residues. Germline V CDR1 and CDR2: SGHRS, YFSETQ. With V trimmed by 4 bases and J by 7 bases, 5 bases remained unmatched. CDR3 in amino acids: CASSQDRGGGYTF. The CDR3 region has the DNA TGCGCCAGCAGCCAGGACAGGGGCGGTGGCTACACCTTC.

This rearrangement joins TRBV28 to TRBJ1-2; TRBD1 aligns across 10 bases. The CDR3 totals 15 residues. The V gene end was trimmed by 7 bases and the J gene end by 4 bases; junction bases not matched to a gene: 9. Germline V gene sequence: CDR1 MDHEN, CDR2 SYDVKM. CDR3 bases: TGTGCCAGCATCGATCCGGGACAGGGGAGCTATGGCTACACCTTC. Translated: CASIDPGQGSYGYTF.